The subject of this entry is one TCR beta chain. As yet, its antigen is unknown. Sequencing was performed with immunoSEQ multiplex PCR; in TCRdb, only in-frame clones are kept and a portion is missing. The sample carries about 8,700 clones, roughly 70% recorded once. This specimen belongs to a study of neoadjuvant anti-PD-1 for oral cavity cancer. Background on the study: Before surgery, most patients got three to four biweekly 3 mg/kg nivolumab doses. Around day 43, patients without progression received a fourth nivolumab dose before surgery. Study observations and caveats: Pretreatment Treg/Th17 ratio correlated inversely with post-treatment tumor clonality.

This TCR derives from a person between 40 and 79 years old with oral cavity squamous cell carcinoma. Sequences were derived from tumor tissue, sampled before nivolumab (anti-PD-1) treatment.

DNA of the CDR3: TGTGCCAGCATGACAGGGTCCTATGGCTACACCTTC. As protein: CASMTGSYGYTF. V is TRBV25-1 and J is TRBJ1-2, with TRBD1 identical over 7 bases. In germline, CDR1 is MGHDK, CDR2 SYGVNS. V was pared by 7 bases and J by 4 bases, with 3 bases of the junction left unmatched. The length of the CDR3 is 12 residues.